The sample holds many counts of the clone carrying this T cell receptor beta chain. Its specificity is unknown. TCRdb re-called the reads through MiXCR, storing one row per CDR3 protein. Of approximately 140,000 distinct CDR3 sequences listed, roughly 6% are singletons. These data come from a study of T cell repertoires in cytomegalovirus infection. Turning to the study itself: Public TCR beta signatures marked donors with CMV infection and the matching HLA.

Findings of the study overall: HLA-C-restricted TCR beta clonotypes specific for CMV led the ex vivo response. Totalled public TCR beta family frequency picked out people who carried CMV plus the relevant HLA.

The germline V gene has CDR1 LNHNV and CDR2 YYDKDF (reference sequence). V was pared by 3 bases and J by 4 bases, with 13 bases between. The CDR3 totals 15 residues. The chain uses TRBV15 and TRBJ1-5; D not certain. The material sequenced was PBMCs. This receptor was taken from a human donor in good health (CMV status not recorded). Some clones in this sample may be carry-over from other donors' samples. The CDR3 DNA reads TGTGCCACCAGCAGGGCGGGGAGCCAGAATCAGCCCCAGCATTTT. Amino acids: CATSRAGSQNQPQHF.